A selection of T cell receptor beta chains follows, all from one sample in a study. TCRdb used MiXCR to reprocess the 5' RACE reads, holding one entry per CDR3 protein. The sample carries 60,000 to 65,000 distinct CDR3 sequences, around 30% recorded once. Sequencing was performed on tumor-infiltrating naive CD4+ T cells sorted from the breast tumor. The receptors originated from a female donor with breast cancer. Each CDR3 is given with its conserved first and last residue. The D gene is left open where the match is weak. Clone sizes are given selectively: once, few, many, or a class where the clone is expanded.

-,TRBJ2-7,-,TRBV6-1,TGTGCCAGCAGTCCTATACGAGAGACTCCGGGGCAGTACTTC,CASSPIRETPGQYF
-,TRBJ2-5,TRBD1,TRBV12-3/TRBV12-4,TGTGCCAGCAGCCCAGGGGGCAGCTACCAAGAGACCCGGTACTTC,CASSPGGSYQETRYF
-,TRBJ2-2,-,TRBV11-3,TGTGCCAGCAGCTTATACGGCGGGGAGCTGTTTTTT,CASSLYGGELFF
many,TRBJ2-1,-,TRBV20-1,TGCAGTGCTAGAGTAGGGACGGCTGGAAATGAGCAGTTCTTC,CSARVGTAGNEQFF
-,TRBJ2-1,-,TRBV27,TGTGCCAGCAGTTCATCCCGTCTAGCGATTTCCTACAATGAGCAGTTCTTC,CASSSSRLAISYNEQFF
few,TRBJ1-5,-,TRBV5-1,TGCGCCAGCAGCTTGGCAGGATGGGGCAATCAGCCCCAGCATTTT,CASSLAGWGNQPQHF
few,TRBJ1-5,-,TRBV6-6,TGTACCAGCAGCCTAGACACCGGTGATCAGCCCCAGCATTTT,CTSSLDTGDQPQHF
-,TRBJ2-1,TRBD2,TRBV5-1,TGCGCCAGCAGAGGACTAGCGGGAGATTTTTTTAAGAATGAGCAGTTCTTC,CASRGLAGDFFKNEQFF
medium-sized,TRBJ2-1,-,TRBV2,TGTGCCAGCAGTCTGGGCGCAGCCTACAATGAGCAGTTCTTC,CASSLGAAYNEQFF
-,TRBJ2-2,-,TRBV5-1,TGCGCCAGCAGCTTGGACCCCTCCGGGGAGCTGTTTTTT,CASSLDPSGELFF
few,TRBJ1-3,-,TRBV9,TGTGCCAGCAGCGTAGAGGCAAGGCCGGACTCTGGAAACACCATATATTTT,CASSVEARPDSGNTIYF
few,TRBJ2-7,TRBD2,TRBV6-5,TGTGCCAGCAGTTCACGGGTGGGAAGCGGGAGGGTGGTGTACGAGCAGTACTTC,CASSSRVGSGRVVYEQYF
medium-sized,TRBJ2-1,-,TRBV6-5,TGTGCCAGCAGTCCAGGGGATGAGCAGTTCTTC,CASSPGDEQFF
-,TRBJ2-1,TRBD2,TRBV7-2,TGTGCCAGCAGCTTAGAGGGGACTAGCGGGAGGTTCTTGACCAGGCAGATCTTC,CASSLEGTSGRFLTRQIF
-,TRBJ2-2,TRBD2,TRBV20-1,TGCAGTGCTAGAGATTATGGCGGGGGGGGAACCGGGGAGCTGTTTTTT,CSARDYGGGGTGELFF
-,TRBJ2-3,-,TRBV9,TGTGCCAGCAGCAAGGGCAGGGGATTCGAGGATACGCAGTATTTT,CASSKGRGFEDTQYF
many,TRBJ1-6,-,TRBV7-9,TGTGCCAGCAATAGGGGAGAGGGGAATTCACCCCTCCACTTT,CASNRGEGNSPLHF
-,TRBJ2-1,TRBD2,TRBV4-2,TGTGCCAGCAGCCAACGAGGACTAGCGGCCAACGGGCAGTTCTTC,CASSQRGLAANGQFF
-,TRBJ2-7,TRBD1,TRBV7-2,TGTGCCAGCAGCTTTACCAGGGGGAGTCGCTACGAGCAGTACTTC,CASSFTRGSRYEQYF
few,TRBJ2-2,-,TRBV4-1,TGCGCCAGCAGCCAAGGGACCGGGGAGCTGTTTTTT,CASSQGTGELFF
many,TRBJ2-5,TRBD1,TRBV12-3/TRBV12-4,TGTGCCAGCAGTTTGAGGGGGCCCACAACCGAAGAGACCCAGTACTTC,CASSLRGPTTEETQYF
many,TRBJ1-2,TRBD1,TRBV5-1,TGCGCCAGCAGAACAGGGGAGGATGGCTACACCTTC,CASRTGEDGYTF
few,TRBJ2-3,-,TRBV19,TGTGCCAGTAGTATTCGAGGGATAGGAGATACGCAGTATTTT,CASSIRGIGDTQYF